These 18 T cell receptor beta chains were all obtained from the same sample, sequenced in a study of blood T cell repertoires in COVID-19. The table came from immunoSEQ multiplex PCR; TCRdb's copy has only in-frame clones and leaves some out. The sample has roughly 200,000 clones, roughly nine tenths seen once. What was sequenced was PBMCs or T cells enriched from blood (not recorded which). These receptors were taken from a woman aged 45 to 65 in a cohort exposed to, infected with or recovered from COVID-19 (not recorded which).

The chain recombines TRBV7-9 with TRBJ1-3; 7 bases are shared with TRBD1. The CDR3 has 16 residues. The V gene end was trimmed by 6 bases and the J gene end by 0 bases; junction bases not matched to a gene: 8. CDR1 and CDR2 from the germline V gene are SEHNR and FQNEAQ (reference sequence). The CDR3, as DNA: TGTGCCAGCAGGCTCGCTACAGGGGTCTCTGGAAACACCATATATTTT. Translating gives CASRLATGVSGNTIYF.

This clone was detected only a few times. The chain joins TRBV27 to TRBJ1-1; TRBD1 matches at 8 bases. Losses at the gene ends were 4 bases for V and 12 bases for J; bases not matched to a gene: 7. CDR3 size: 12 residues. CDR1 MNHEY and CDR2 SMNVEV come from the germline V gene (reference sequence). The CDR3 protein is CASSYGQGRTFF. The CDR3 bases are TGTGCCAGCAGTTATGGACAGGGAAGAACTTTCTTT.

The chain employs TRBV28 and TRBJ1-6; 10 bases are a match to TRBD1. Germline V gene data show CDR1 as MDHEN and CDR2 as SYDVKM. V lost 6 bases, J lost 7 bases, and 9 bases stayed unmatched. This CDR3 comprises 16 residues. The CDR3 protein is CASSTPGQGRNSPLHF. The DNA for the CDR3 is TGTGCCAGCAGCACCCCGGGACAGGGGAGGAATTCACCCCTCCACTTT.

There are a few counts of this clone. The gene calls are TRBV20-1 and TRBJ1-2; D is ambiguous. V lost 0 bases to trimming and J lost 8 bases, with 7 bases between them. Germline values: CDR1 DFQATT, CDR2 SNEGSKA (reference sequence). This CDR3 spans 11 amino acids. For the CDR3, the DNA is TGCAGTGCTAGAGATTTAAGCGGCTACACCTTC. This translates into CSARDLSGYTF.

The chain joins TRBV27 to TRBJ2-7; 8 bases are shared with TRBD2. V dropped 2 bases and J dropped 7; count of bases not matched to a gene: 10. This CDR3 has 15 amino acids. The V gene's germline CDR1 is MNHEY and CDR2 SMNVEV (reference sequence). Here the CDR3 reads CASSLQSGGSGEQYF. The CDR3 coding sequence is TGTGCCAGCAGTTTACAAAGCGGGGGTTCAGGGGAGCAGTACTTC.

The J gene is TRBJ2-2, the V gene TRBV7-2, with 10 bases lining up with TRBD1. CDR3 length: 16 residues. The germline CDR1 and CDR2 sequences are SGHTA and FQGNSA. The V and J ends lost 5 bases and 4 bases, in that order; junction bases with no gene match: 7. CDR3 DNA: TGTGCCAGCAGCCCGGGGACAGGGGCCCTCACCGGGGAGCTGTTTTTT. Its translation: CASSPGTGALTGELFF.

The chain uses TRBV6-1 and TRBJ1-5; perhaps TRBD1 as D (5 bases). The germline V gene encodes CDR1 MNHNS and CDR2 SASEGT. Trimming cost V 2 bases and J 6 bases, with 14 bases left between them. This CDR3 comprises 15 residues. The CDR3 protein is CASSESGEGSQPQHF. CDR3 bases: TGTGCCAGCAGTGAATCGGGGGAGGGGAGTCAGCCCCAGCATTTT.

For the CDR3, the DNA is TGTGCCAGCAGTTACTCGGCCGCGGACACTGAAGCTTTCTTT. Translation gives CASSYSAADTEAFF. V gene TRBV6-5 combines with J gene TRBJ1-1; D gene unclear. This CDR3 contains 14 residues. Trimming stripped 0 bases from V and 3 bases from J, with 8 bases between. Germline-derived CDR1 and CDR2 are MNHEY and SVGAGI.

This clone was observed once. J is TRBJ1-1 and V is TRBV9, with unresolved D. V was clipped by 0 bases and J by 1 base, with 4 bases between them. The length of the CDR3 is 13 residues. Germline CDR1 is SGDLS and CDR2 is YYNGEE. CDR3 loop: CASSVVSNTEAFF. For the CDR3, the DNA is TGTGCCAGCAGCGTAGTATCGAACACTGAAGCTTTCTTT.

The chain uses TRBV29-1 and TRBJ1-2, with TRBD1 matching over 7 bases. Losses at the gene ends were 3 bases for V and 1 base for J; bases not matched to a gene: 5. CDR1 SQVTM and CDR2 ANQGSEA come from the germline V gene. The CDR3 runs to 14 residues. CDR3 sequence (DNA): TGCAGCGTTGACGGGAGACAGGGTAACTATGGCTACACCTTC. Its translation is CSVDGRQGNYGYTF.

The V gene is TRBV7-9, the J gene TRBJ2-2, with 13 bases that match TRBD2. The CDR3 has 16 residues. Germline CDR1 SEHNR, CDR2 FQNEAQ (reference sequence). V dropped 5 bases and J dropped 8; count of bases not matched to a gene: 8. This CDR3 reads CASSPPGTSGVGELFF. CDR3 in DNA: TGTGCCAGCAGCCCCCCCGGGACTAGCGGGGTAGGGGAGCTGTTTTTT.

The genes are TRBV12-3 or TRBV12-4 and TRBJ2-3; D may be TRBD1 (6 bases). V was shortened by 6 bases and J by 1 base, with 8 bases between the two germline ends. The CDR3 covers 13 residues. CDR3 loop: CASRRTGTDTQYF. The CDR3 DNA sequence: TGTGCCAGCAGACGGACAGGCACAGATACGCAGTATTTT.

The rearrangement uses TRBV6-5 and TRBJ2-3, with 7 bases lining up with TRBD1. The CDR3 has 15 amino acids. Germline CDR1 and CDR2: MNHEY and SVGAGI. V was pared by 6 bases and J by 1 base, with 7 bases of the junction left unmatched. CDR3 loop: CASSTERGRTDTQYF. The CDR3, as DNA: TGTGCCAGCAGCACCGAGAGGGGGCGCACAGATACGCAGTATTTT.

The chain is built from TRBV20-1 and TRBJ2-5; 11 bases are shared with TRBD2. The germline gives CDR1 DFQATT, CDR2 SNEGSKA (reference sequence). This CDR3 is built from 17 residues. V lost 3 bases, J lost 2 bases, and 11 bases stayed unmatched. In DNA, the CDR3 is TGCAGTGCTAGTCCGTTGCTAGCGGGGGGAGAACAAGAGACCCAGTACTTC. Amino acid sequence: CSASPLLAGGEQETQYF.

The chain links TRBV15 to TRBJ2-5; 8 nucleotides line up with TRBD1. This CDR3 has 22 amino acids. V shed 1 base, J shed 0 bases, and the junction held 22 bases outside the gene matches. Looked up from germline, CDR1 is LNHNV and CDR2 is YYDKDF (reference sequence). CDR3 bases: TGTGCCACCAGCAGAGGTCCTGGGCCCAGGGGGCTCACAAGGTTGCACCAAGAGACCCAGTACTTC. Protein sequence: CATSRGPGPRGLTRLHQETQYF.

This rearrangement joins TRBV5-6 to TRBJ2-1, with 9 nucleotides matching TRBD2. The CDR3 is 15 residues long. V was pared by 4 bases and J by 2 bases, with 4 bases of the junction left unmatched. Looked up from germline, CDR1 is SGHDT and CDR2 is YYEEEE. This CDR3 reads CASSRGRVAYNEQFF. The CDR3 nucleotides read TGTGCCAGCAGCCGCGGGAGGGTGGCCTACAATGAGCAGTTCTTC.

The chain carries TRBV7-3 and TRBJ2-7; 7 bases are shared with TRBD2. J gave up 5 bases and V 7 bases, and 17 bases lay outside the gene matches. Germline V CDR1 and CDR2: SGHTA, FQGTGA. The CDR3 runs to 16 residues. This CDR3 reads CASNLGEGPEGNEQYF. CDR3 nucleotides: TGTGCCAGCAACCTTGGGGAGGGGCCCGAGGGAAACGAGCAGTACTTC.

The gene calls are TRBV24-1 and TRBJ2-5; TRBD2 is a possible D gene (7 bases). The CDR3 consists of 15 residues. The ends were cut back, 7 bases at V and 5 bases at J, with 19 bases in the middle. Germline V gene data show CDR1 as KGHDR and CDR2 as SFDVKD. The CDR3 loop reads CATSTGTRGGETQYF. CDR3 nucleotide sequence: TGTGCCACCAGCACCGGGACAAGGGGAGGGGAGACCCAGTACTTC.